The present T cell receptor (beta chain) was sequenced within a study of blood T cell repertoires in COVID-19 (dated by TCRdb to 2020 to 2021). Regarding the research as a whole: Collaborator samples came from the United States, Italy and Spain and covered acute and convalescent phases of COVID-19. The material from the prospective study consisted of cDNA or gDNA derived from T cells, B-cell-depleted T cells, or PBMCs. The sample metadata nearly always contained a de-identified subject ID, COVID-19 status, age in years and sex. The repertoires were released in a freely available public database meant as a resource for research on the immune response to SARS-CoV-2. HLA class I and class II types, where available, came from metadata supplied by the sample provider rather than from assay-based typing. The samples were drawn from two sources: the first 160 participants of the ongoing ImmuneRACE study, and over 950 subjects contributed by 6 global collaborators. Deeply sampled blood TCRbeta repertoires from subjects exposed to, actively infected with, or recovered from COVID-19 were included in the dataset. Beyond this particular receptor, the publication reports: The amount of clinical and demographic metadata varied by source and participant and was provided uncurated.

TCRbeta CDR3 regions were amplified from genomic DNA using the immunoSEQ Assay, a bias-controlled multiplex PCR. The authors' pipeline ran thus. Nucleated cell counts per sample were estimated from amplification of reference gene primers within the assay. To quantify the absolute abundance of each unique TCRbeta CDR3 rearrangement, sequence reads were collapsed and filtered. Productive Simpson clonality was computed per sample as the square root of Simpson's diversity index over productive rearrangements. The source is immuneACCESS, and TCRdb retained only in-frame sequences with V and J called. Part of the clones is not carried over; for the studies checked, unresolved V genes explain less than half of this, and the remainder is unexplained. V and J calls and clone size follow that table, whereas D and trimming were derived from the DNA. This sample comprises a few hundred thousand clones, roughly four fifths of them detected only once. Around 5.1% of the sample rests with the top ten.

Cut back by 4 bases and 4 bases, the V and J ends lie 8 bases apart. The CDR3 sequence holds 13 residues, the cysteine and phenylalanine included. The retained sequence is limited to the CDR3, 39 bases, with the frame set at the first base. Taken from the germline V gene, the CDR1 and CDR2 loops are SGHTA and FQGTGA. Participants in the prospective study were enrolled through a virtual design, were aged about 18 to 100 years, and lived in 24 United States geographic areas. In the prospective study, participants were assigned to cohorts based on the clinical history participants reported in a screening survey and a study questionnaire. Recovered participants in ImmuneRACE Cohort 3 were defined as having two consecutive negative NP/OP PCR tests, clearance from a healthcare professional, or resolution of symptoms. In the prospective study, whole blood, serum and a nasopharyngeal or oropharyngeal swab were collected from each participant by mobile phlebotomists. Prospective study participants could optionally give additional blood draws and questionnaires over an approximately 2-month period. Before DNA extraction, blood samples from the prospective study were shipped at room temperature or frozen.

As regards this clone: Its antigen is unknown. No much larger clonotype is one base removed from it; base qualities were not supplied.

The chain was built from TRBV7-3 and TRBJ1-3, and the D gene may be TRBD1, 6 bases matching. The sequence was collected from a woman aged 50 to 60 who had recovered from COVID-19. Material: PBMCs or T cells enriched from blood (not recorded which). This receptor carries the CDR3 CASSSGQGNTIYF. The DNA is TGTGCCAGCAGCTCGGGACAAGGAAACACCATATATTTT. Full variable domain (CDR3 extended with the reference TRBV7-3 and TRBJ1-3 proteins): GAGVSQTPSNKVTEKGKYVELRCDPISGHTALYWYRQSLGQGPEFLIYFQGTGAADDSGLPNDRFFAVRPEGSVSTLKIQRTERGDSAVYLCASSSGQGNTIYFGEGSWLTVV.